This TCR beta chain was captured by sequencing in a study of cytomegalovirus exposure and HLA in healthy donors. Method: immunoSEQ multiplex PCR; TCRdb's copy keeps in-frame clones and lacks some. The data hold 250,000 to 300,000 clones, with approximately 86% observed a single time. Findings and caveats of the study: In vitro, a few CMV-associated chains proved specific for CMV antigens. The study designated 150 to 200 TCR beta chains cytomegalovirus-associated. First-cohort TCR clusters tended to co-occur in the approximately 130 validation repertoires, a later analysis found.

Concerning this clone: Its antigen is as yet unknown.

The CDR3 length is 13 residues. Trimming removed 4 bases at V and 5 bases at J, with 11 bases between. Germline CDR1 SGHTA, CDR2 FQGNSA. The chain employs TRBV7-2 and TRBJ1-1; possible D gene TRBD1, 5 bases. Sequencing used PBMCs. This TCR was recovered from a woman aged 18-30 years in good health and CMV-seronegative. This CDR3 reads CASSSRDRTEAFF. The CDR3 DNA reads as TGTGCCAGCAGCTCCAGGGATCGGACTGAAGCTTTCTTT.